The 21 T cell receptor beta chains in this list originate from one sample, sequenced in a study of cytomegalovirus exposure and HLA in healthy donors. This PCR relied on a set of 60 Vbeta primers and 13 Jbeta primers. Assay used: immunoSEQ multiplex PCR; TCRdb lists only in-frame clones, some missing. The sample contains about 86,000 clones, around 79% of which appear only once. The sequenced sample was PBMCs. These receptors were collected from a woman between 40 and 50 years old in good health and CMV-seropositive.

Comments on this clone: Germline is not matched at one junction end, which may reflect a read error. The chain recombines TRBV4-3 with TRBJ2-1; 7 positions match TRBD2. Per germline, CDR1 LGHNA and CDR2 YSLEER. This CDR3 comprises 16 residues. The DNA of the CDR3 is TGCGCCAGCAGACAAGCTAGCGGTAGCTCCTACAATGAGCAGTTCTTC. Residues: CASRQASGSSYNEQFF.

The chain is built from TRBV6-1 and TRBJ2-3; 14 nucleotides align to TRBD2. With 0 bases clipped from V and 6 bases from J, the junction kept 8 bases outside the gene matches. Germline-derived CDR1 and CDR2 are MNHNS and SASEGT. The CDR3 is made up of 18 amino acids. The CDR3 spells CASSEAGGTSGRSDTQYF. The CDR3 DNA sequence: TGTGCCAGCAGTGAAGCCGGAGGGACTAGCGGGAGATCGGATACGCAGTATTTT.

The V and J genes are TRBV6-1 and TRBJ2-5, with D uncertain. Germline CDR1 is MNHNS and CDR2 is SASEGT. Trimming cost V 2 bases and J 5 bases, with 6 bases left between them. This CDR3 spans 12 amino acids. CDR3 region: CASSERRETQYF. In DNA, the CDR3 is TGTGCCAGCAGTGAACGCAGGGAGACCCAGTACTTC.

The chain carries TRBV5-4 and TRBJ2-7; D may be TRBD2 (6 bases). V shed 4 bases and J shed 4 bases, with 15 bases lying between them. From germline, CDR1 is SGHNT and CDR2 YYREEE (reference sequence). The CDR3 spans 14 residues. CDR3 region: CASSETGTGYEQYF. CDR3 DNA: TGTGCCAGCAGCGAAACCGGGACTGGTTACGAGCAGTACTTC. Drawing the rest from reference TRBV5-4 and TRBJ2-7, the complete variable domain is ETGVTQSPTHLIKTRGQQVTLRCSSQSGHNTVSWYQQALGQGPQFIFQYYREEENGRGNFPPRFSGLQFPNYSSELNVNALELDDSALYLCASSETGTGYEQYFGPGTRLTVT.

Notes on this clone: A junction end diverges from the germline sequence, so it may reflect a read error. CDR3 residues: CSAEDGIGGSYEQYF. DNA for the CDR3: TGCAGCGCTGAAGATGGTATCGGGGGATCCTACGAGCAGTACTTC. The V call is TRBV29-1, the J call TRBJ2-7, with D tentatively TRBD2 (6 bases). Per germline, CDR1 SQVTM and CDR2 ANQGSEA. The CDR3 consists of 15 residues.

The chain employs TRBV27 and TRBJ2-5; 15 bases map to TRBD2. V trimming: 5 bases; J trimming: 4 bases; junction bases outside the gene matches: 2. This CDR3 has 15 amino acids. Germline CDR1 MNHEY, CDR2 SMNVEV (reference sequence). The CDR3 protein is CASSRTSGRGETQYF. The CDR3 bases are TGTGCCAGCAGTCGGACTAGCGGGAGGGGAGAGACCCAGTACTTC.

The chain couples TRBV2 to TRBJ2-2; 8 bases agree with TRBD1. V lost 8 bases and J lost 6; bases outside the gene matches: 5. Germline CDR1 is SNHLY and CDR2 is FYNNEI. This CDR3 is built from 13 residues. In nucleotides, the CDR3 is TGTGCCAGCGGCAGGACAGGGCCCGGGGAGCTGTTTTTT. This translates into CASGRTGPGELFF.

V and J are TRBV6-1 and TRBJ1-6; perhaps TRBD1 as D (6 bases). This CDR3 has 15 residues. V lost 5 bases, J lost 7 bases, and 15 bases lay in between. Germline lookup yields CDR1 MNHNS and CDR2 SASEGT. CDR3 residues: CASSPRDTLNSPLHF. Written as DNA, the CDR3 is TGTGCCAGCAGTCCCCGGGACACCTTGAATTCACCCCTCCACTTT.

The chain couples TRBV2 to TRBJ2-5; D ambiguous. Trimming pared 3 bases from V and 2 bases from J, leaving 4 bases between. Per germline, CDR1 SNHLY and CDR2 FYNNEI. This CDR3 contains 12 residues. Written as DNA, the CDR3 is TGTGCCAGCAGTGACAGGCAAGAGACCCAGTACTTC. Amino acid sequence: CASSDRQETQYF.

V is TRBV29-1 and J is TRBJ2-1; 7 nucleotides align to TRBD1. There are 15 residues in the CDR3. Germline CDR1 is SQVTM and CDR2 is ANQGSEA. The junction had 5 bases not matched to a gene; V was cut back by 0 bases and J by 3 bases. The chain's CDR3 is CSVEDATGIYNEQFF. CDR3 DNA sequence: TGCAGCGTTGAAGACGCGACAGGGATCTACAATGAGCAGTTCTTC.

This clone came up a few times. V is TRBV27 and J is TRBJ1-5; 9 bases are shared with TRBD1. The germline CDR1 and CDR2 sequences are MNHEY and SMNVEV (reference sequence). V lost 8 bases and J lost 1; bases outside the gene matches: 12. This CDR3 has 17 residues. Here the CDR3 reads CASSLGQGSLSNQPQHF. In nucleotides, the CDR3 is TGTGCCAGCTCTCTGGGACAGGGTAGTCTGAGCAATCAGCCCCAGCATTTT.

The CDR3 loop is CASSQAGTGYNYGYTF. DNA of the CDR3: TGCGCCAGCAGCCAAGCTGGGACAGGCTACAACTATGGCTACACCTTC. The V and J genes are TRBV4-3 and TRBJ1-2; 8 nucleotides agree with TRBD1. The CDR3 runs 16 residues. The V and J ends lost 1 base and 2 bases, in that order; junction bases with no gene match: 6. The V gene's germline CDR1 is LGHNA and CDR2 YSLEER.

This clone was found once. The chain recombines TRBV5-6 with TRBJ2-1; no firm D call. This CDR3 spans 16 amino acids. The V and J ends lost 0 bases and 0 bases respectively, with 10 bases between them. Per the germline V gene, CDR1 is SGHDT and CDR2 is YYEEEE. CDR3 loop: CASSLGPRNSYNEQFF. DNA for the CDR3: TGTGCCAGCAGCTTGGGCCCGAGGAACTCCTACAATGAGCAGTTCTTC. Complete variable domain (other parts from reference TRBV5-6 and TRBJ2-1): DAGVTQSPTHLIKTRGQQVTLRCSPKSGHDTVSWYQQALGQGPQFIFQYYEEEERQRGNFPDRFSGHQFPNYSSELNVNALLLGDSALYLCASSLGPRNSYNEQFFGPGTRLTVL.

The rearrangement joins TRBV6-1 to TRBJ2-7; 7 bases agree with TRBD1. The germline V gene has CDR1 MNHNS and CDR2 SASEGT. The trim removed 7 bases at V and 2 bases at J, leaving 8 bases unmatched. The CDR3 is 14 residues long. Here the CDR3 DNA reads TGTGCCAGCACCCCCAGCCAGGGGGCCTACGAGCAGTACTTC. Encoded protein: CASTPSQGAYEQYF.

This clone has only one observation. This chain joins TRBV5-8 and TRBJ1-1; D not resolved. Trimming removed 2 bases at V and 12 bases at J, with 20 bases between. The CDR3 runs to 14 residues. Germline CDR1 SGHTS, CDR2 YDEGEE. As DNA, the CDR3 is TGTGCCAGCAGCTTATCAGGAGGGCCGTCCGCAACTTTCTTT. It specifies CASSLSGGPSATFF. Full variable domain (rest looked up from reference TRBV5-8 and TRBJ1-1): EAGVTQSPTHLIKTRGQQATLRCSPISGHTSVYWYQQALGLGLQFLLWYDEGEERNRGNFPPRFSGRQFPNYSSELNVNALELEDSALYLCASSLSGGPSATFFGQGTRLTVV.

This chain joins TRBV15 and TRBJ1-1; no clear D. The CDR3 extends over 16 amino acids. CDR1 is LNHNV and CDR2 is YYDKDF in the germline V gene (reference sequence). The ends were cut back, 1 base at V and 3 bases at J, with 15 bases in the middle. The CDR3 sequence: CATSRGPYGQDTEAFF. The DNA for the CDR3 is TGTGCCACCAGCAGAGGTCCGTATGGGCAGGACACTGAAGCTTTCTTT.

This rearrangement joins TRBV28 to TRBJ2-3, with D maybe TRBD2 (6 bases). The CDR3 spans 14 residues. The V end was cut by 7 bases, the J end by 7 bases, with 18 bases between. Per the germline V gene, CDR1 is MDHEN and CDR2 is SYDVKM. CDR3 nucleotides: TGTGCCAGCACAACGAGTCGGGGGTGGTATACGCAGTATTTT. It specifies CASTTSRGWYTQYF.

V gene TRBV19 combines with J gene TRBJ1-2, with 8 bases that match TRBD1. The J segment lost 4 bases and the V segment lost 9 bases, leaving 1 base of the junction unmatched. This CDR3 has 11 amino acids. Germline V CDR1 and CDR2: LNHDA, SQIVND (reference sequence). Written as DNA, the CDR3 is TGTGCCAGCGGGACAGGCTATGGCTACACCTTC. Translation: CASGTGYGYTF.

CDR3 nucleotides: TGCGCCAGCAGCCCCCAGGACAGGTCCGAAGAGACCCAGTACTTC. It specifies CASSPQDRSEETQYF. The rearrangement joins TRBV5-1 to TRBJ2-5, with 7 positions matching TRBD1. The CDR3 runs 15 residues. V lost 4 bases and J lost 3; bases outside the gene matches: 9. The germline V gene encodes CDR1 SGHRS and CDR2 YFSETQ.

Of note for this clone: No conserved phenylalanine or tryptophan ends this CDR3, so it is likely a read error. This chain connects TRBV18 to TRBJ2-3; D is uncertain. Germline CDR1 and CDR2: KGHSH and LQKENI. The CDR3 loop spans 12 amino acids. V was cut by 2 bases and J by 6 bases, with 6 bases left in between. The CDR3 DNA reads as TGTGCCAGCTCACCAGCGAGGGATACGCAGTATCTT. This encodes CASSPARDTQYL.

The chain recombines TRBV9 with TRBJ2-7; 7 bases are shared with TRBD1. Trimming removed 7 bases from V and 3 bases from J; junction bases left unmatched: 10. The V gene's germline CDR1 is SGDLS and CDR2 YYNGEE. There are 14 residues in the CDR3. The CDR3 DNA reads as TGTGCCAGCGCAAGAGAGGGGGCGGGCTACGAGCAGTACTTC. Its protein is CASAREGAGYEQYF.